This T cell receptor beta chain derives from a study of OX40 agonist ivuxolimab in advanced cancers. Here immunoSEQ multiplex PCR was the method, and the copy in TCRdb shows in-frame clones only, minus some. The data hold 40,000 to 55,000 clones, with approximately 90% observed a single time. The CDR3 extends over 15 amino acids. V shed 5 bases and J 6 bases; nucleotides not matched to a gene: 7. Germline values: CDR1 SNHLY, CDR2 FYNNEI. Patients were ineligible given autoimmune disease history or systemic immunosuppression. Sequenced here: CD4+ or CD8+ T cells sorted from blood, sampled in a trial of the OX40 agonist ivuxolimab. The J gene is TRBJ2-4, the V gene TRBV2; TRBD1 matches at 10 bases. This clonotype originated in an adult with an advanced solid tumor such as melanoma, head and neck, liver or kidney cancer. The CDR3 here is CASSSFRDRGNIQYF. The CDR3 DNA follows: TGTGCCAGCAGTTCTTTCCGGGACAGGGGAAACATTCAGTACTTC. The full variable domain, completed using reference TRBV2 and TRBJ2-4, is EPEVTQTPSHQVTQMGQEVILRCVPISNHLYFYWYRQILGQKVEFLVSFYNNEISEKSEIFDDQFSVERPDGSNFTLKIRSTKLEDSAMYFCASSSFRDRGNIQYFGAGTRLSVL.